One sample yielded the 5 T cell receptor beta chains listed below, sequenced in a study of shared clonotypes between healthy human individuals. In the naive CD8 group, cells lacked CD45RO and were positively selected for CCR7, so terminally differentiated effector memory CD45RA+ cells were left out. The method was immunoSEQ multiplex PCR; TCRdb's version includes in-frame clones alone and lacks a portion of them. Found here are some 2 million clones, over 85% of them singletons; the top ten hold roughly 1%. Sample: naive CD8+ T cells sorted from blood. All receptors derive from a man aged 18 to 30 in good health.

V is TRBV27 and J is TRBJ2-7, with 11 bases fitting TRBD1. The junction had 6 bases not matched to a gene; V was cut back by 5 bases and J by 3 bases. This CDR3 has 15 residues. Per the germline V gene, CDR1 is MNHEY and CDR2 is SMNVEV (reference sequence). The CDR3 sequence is CASSPFGTGGYEQYF. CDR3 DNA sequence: TGTGCCAGCAGTCCCTTTGGGACAGGGGGCTACGAGCAGTACTTC.

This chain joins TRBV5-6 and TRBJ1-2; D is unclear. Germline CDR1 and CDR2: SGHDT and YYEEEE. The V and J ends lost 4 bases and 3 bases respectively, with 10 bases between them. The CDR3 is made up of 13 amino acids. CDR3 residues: CASSLRVDYGYTF. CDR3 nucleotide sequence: TGTGCCAGCAGCCTACGGGTGGACTATGGCTACACCTTC.

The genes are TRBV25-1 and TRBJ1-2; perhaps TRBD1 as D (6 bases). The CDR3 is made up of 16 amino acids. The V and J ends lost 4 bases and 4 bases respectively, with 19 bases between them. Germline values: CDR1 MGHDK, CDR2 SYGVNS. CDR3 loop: CASSASRDNVFYGYTF. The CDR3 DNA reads TGTGCCAGCAGTGCTTCCCGGGACAACGTTTTCTATGGCTACACCTTC.

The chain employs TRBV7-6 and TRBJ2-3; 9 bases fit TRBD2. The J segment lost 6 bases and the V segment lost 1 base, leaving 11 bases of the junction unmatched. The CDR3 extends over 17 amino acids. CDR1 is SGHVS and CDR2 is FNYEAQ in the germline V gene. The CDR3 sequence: CASSLGRGGSGMDTQYF. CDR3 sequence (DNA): TGTGCCAGCAGCTTAGGGCGGGGGGGCAGTGGAATGGATACGCAGTATTTT.

CDR3 protein: CASSSLGGRTEAFF. CDR3 DNA sequence: TGTGCCAGCAGTTCGCTCGGAGGAAGGACTGAAGCTTTCTTT. The chain recombines TRBV6-6 with TRBJ1-1; no clear D gene. Germline assignment: CDR1 MNHNY and CDR2 SVGAGI (reference sequence). Trimming took off 4 bases at V and 5 bases at J, with 14 bases between the two ends. There are 14 residues in the CDR3.